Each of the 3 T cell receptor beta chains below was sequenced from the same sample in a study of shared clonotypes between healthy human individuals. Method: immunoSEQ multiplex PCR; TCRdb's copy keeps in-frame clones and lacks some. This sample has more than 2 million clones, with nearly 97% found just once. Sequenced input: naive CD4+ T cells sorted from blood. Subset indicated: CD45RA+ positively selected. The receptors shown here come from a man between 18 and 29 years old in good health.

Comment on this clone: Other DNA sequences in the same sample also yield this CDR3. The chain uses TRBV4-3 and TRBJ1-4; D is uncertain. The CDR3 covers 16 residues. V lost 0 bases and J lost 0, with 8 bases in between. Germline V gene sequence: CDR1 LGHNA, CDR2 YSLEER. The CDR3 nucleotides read TGCGCCAGCAGCCAAGATCGCAGAGCAACTAATGAAAAACTGTTTTTT. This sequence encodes CASSQDRRATNEKLFF.

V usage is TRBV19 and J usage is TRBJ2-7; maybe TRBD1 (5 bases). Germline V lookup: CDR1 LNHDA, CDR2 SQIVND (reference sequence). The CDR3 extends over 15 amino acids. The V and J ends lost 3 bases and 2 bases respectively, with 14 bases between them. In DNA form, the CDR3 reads TGTGCCAGTAGTATGGGATGGGGCCAAGCCTACGAGCAGTACTTC. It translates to CASSMGWGQAYEQYF.

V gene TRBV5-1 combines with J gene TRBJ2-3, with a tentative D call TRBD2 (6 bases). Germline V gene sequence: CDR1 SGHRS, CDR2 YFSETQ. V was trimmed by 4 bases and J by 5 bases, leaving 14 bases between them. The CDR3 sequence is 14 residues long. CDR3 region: CASSRGNGGDTQYF. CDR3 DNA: TGCGCCAGCAGCCGTGGTAACGGGGGAGATACGCAGTATTTT. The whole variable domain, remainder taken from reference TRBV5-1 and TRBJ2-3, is KAGVTQTPRYLIKTRGQQVTLSCSPISGHRSVSWYQQTPGQGLQFLFEYFSETQRNKGNFPGRFSGRQFSNSRSEMNVSTLELGDSALYLCASSRGNGGDTQYFGPGTRLTVL.